The next 20 T cell receptor beta chains were all read from a single sample in a study of T cells after yellow fever vaccination. TCRdb called the 5' RACE reads again in MiXCR, with one record for every CDR3 protein. The sample has 350,000 to 450,000 distinct CDR3 sequences; approximately 18% are singletons. The source material was PBMCs, sampled before the yellow fever booster vaccination. Source of these receptors: a man in his late teens or twenties who received the YFV17D yellow fever vaccine.

This clonotype was found a few times. This sequence joins TRBV2 and TRBJ2-4; D is unclear. CDR1 and CDR2 (germline): SNHLY, FYNNEI. The CDR3 loop spans 11 amino acids. The V end was cut by 2 bases, the J end by 8 bases, with 4 bases between. CDR3 region: CASSEWDIQYF. In DNA form, the CDR3 reads TGTGCCAGCAGTGAATGGGACATTCAGTACTTC.

The chain combines TRBV4-2 with TRBJ1-3, with no clear D. From germline, CDR1 is LGHNA and CDR2 YNFKEQ. V shed 0 bases and J shed 1 base, with 16 bases lying between them. This CDR3 is 18 amino acids long. The DNA for the CDR3 is TGTGCCAGCAGCCAAGAGTTCTCCCGGGTTTGGTCTGGAAACACCATATATTTT. As protein: CASSQEFSRVWSGNTIYF.

At least ten counts were recorded for this clonotype. J is TRBJ1-2 and V is TRBV19; D perhaps matches TRBD1 (6 bases). This CDR3 spans 14 amino acids. CDR1 is LNHDA and CDR2 is SQIVND in the germline V gene (reference sequence). The V and J ends lost 8 bases and 7 bases respectively, with 20 bases between them. The CDR3 sequence is CASLGQTGKSGYTF. The CDR3 bases are TGTGCCAGTCTGGGCCAAACAGGGAAGTCTGGCTACACCTTC. Filled out from reference TRBV19 and TRBJ1-2, the complete variable domain reads DGGITQSPKYLFRKEGQNVTLSCEQNLNHDAMYWYRQDPGQGLRLIYYSQIVNDFQKGDIAEGYSVSREKKESFPLTVTSAQKNPTAFYLCASLGQTGKSGYTFGSGTRLTVV.

This rearrangement joins TRBV19 to TRBJ2-7, with D perhaps matching TRBD1 (5 bases). The germline gives CDR1 LNHDA, CDR2 SQIVND (reference sequence). V lost 7 bases and J 5 bases, leaving 15 bases between the germline ends. This CDR3 comprises 13 residues. The CDR3 sequence is CASKDSLDHEQYF. The CDR3 DNA reads TGTGCCAGTAAAGACAGCCTAGACCACGAGCAGTACTTC.

This clonotype has more than one count but fewer than ten. The chain recombines TRBV18 with TRBJ1-1; D not resolved. V lost 3 bases to trimming and J lost 3 bases, with 8 bases between them. The CDR3 covers 13 residues. In germline, CDR1 is KGHSH, CDR2 LQKENI. This chain's CDR3 is CASSPMIDTEAFF. The CDR3 coding sequence is TGTGCCAGCTCACCTATGATCGACACTGAAGCTTTCTTT.

The V gene is TRBV14, the J gene TRBJ1-2; 7 bases are a match to TRBD1. CDR1 is SGHDN, CDR2 FVKESK, per germline. V was pared by 4 bases and J by 4 bases, with 3 bases of the junction left unmatched. The CDR3 length is 13 residues. CDR3 residues: CASSPGTAYGYTF. In nucleotides, the CDR3 is TGTGCCAGCAGCCCCGGGACAGCCTATGGCTACACCTTC.

The chain has TRBV20-1 and TRBJ2-5; the D is unclear. Germline V gene sequence: CDR1 DFQATT, CDR2 SNEGSKA (reference sequence). Deletions cut 5 bases from V and 2 bases from J, with 9 bases between. CDR3 size: 12 residues. DNA of the CDR3: TGCAGTGCTCCGACGTTGCAAGAGACCCAGTACTTC. Its translation: CSAPTLQETQYF.

This clonotype was counted at least ten times. The gene calls are TRBV19 and TRBJ1-1; possibly TRBD1 for D (6 bases). The V gene's germline CDR1 is LNHDA and CDR2 SQIVND (reference sequence). The length of the CDR3 is 13 residues. The V and J ends lost 7 bases and 1 base respectively, with 10 bases between them. The CDR3 loop is CASTTGANTEAFF. The CDR3 DNA is TGTGCCAGTACCACGGGGGCGAACACTGAAGCTTTCTTT.

V gene TRBV6-5 combines with J gene TRBJ1-2; maybe TRBD1 (6 bases). This CDR3 has 14 residues. Germline CDR1 reads MNHEY; CDR2 reads SVGAGI. V shed 4 bases and J shed 2 bases, with 11 bases lying between them. Written as DNA, the CDR3 is TGTGCCAGCAGTTGGGACAACGAAAACTATGGCTACACCTTC. Translating gives CASSWDNENYGYTF.

This clonotype was seen a few times. V is TRBV4-2 and J is TRBJ2-3; D is possibly TRBD2 (6 bases). CDR1 is LGHNA and CDR2 is YNFKEQ in the germline V gene. This CDR3 has 17 amino acids. The ends were cut back, 3 bases at V and 6 bases at J, with 22 bases in the middle. This CDR3 reads CASSQAGGAGTIDTQYF. DNA of the CDR3: TGTGCCAGCAGCCAGGCCGGCGGGGCGGGAACGATTGATACGCAGTATTTT.

The rearrangement joins TRBV10-3 to TRBJ1-6; TRBD1 matches 7 bases. This CDR3 region has 15 residues. J gave up 10 bases and V 4 bases, and 10 bases lay outside the gene matches. CDR1 ENHRY and CDR2 SYGVKD come from the germline V gene. Here the CDR3 DNA reads TGTGCCATCAGTGGATCGACAGGGTGGGGATCACCCCTCCACTTT. This encodes CAISGSTGWGSPLHF.

The chain recombines TRBV4-2 with TRBJ2-2; 11 bases are a match to TRBD2. The CDR3 totals 18 residues. Germline V gives CDR1 LGHNA, CDR2 YNFKEQ. Losses at the gene ends were 1 base for V and 1 base for J; bases not matched to a gene: 5. CDR3 protein: CASSQVGLAGGNTGELFF. The CDR3 region has the DNA TGTGCCAGCAGCCAAGTTGGGCTAGCGGGGGGGAACACCGGGGAGCTGTTTTTT.

This clonotype was found a few times. The DNA of the CDR3 is TGCGCCAGCAGCCGAACGACAGGGGCTAATTCACCCCTCCACTTT. The encoded protein is CASSRTTGANSPLHF. The chain recombines TRBV4-3 with TRBJ1-6, with 8 bases that match TRBD1. The CDR3 has 15 amino acids. Germline lookup yields CDR1 LGHNA and CDR2 YSLEER. Unmatched junction bases numbered 5, after V lost 4 bases and J lost 6 bases.

The chain links TRBV19 to TRBJ1-5, with D unclear. The V end lost 0 bases, the J end lost 7 bases, and 4 bases lay between the germline ends. This CDR3 spans 12 amino acids. Germline V gene data show CDR1 as LNHDA and CDR2 as SQIVND (reference sequence). In DNA, the CDR3 is TGTGCCAGTAGTATAGAACGACAGCCCCAGCATTTT. Amino acid sequence: CASSIERQPQHF.

This sequence joins TRBV2 and TRBJ1-5; D is unresolved. This CDR3 region has 15 residues. Germline V lookup: CDR1 SNHLY, CDR2 FYNNEI. Trimming took 8 bases from V and 6 from J, leaving 20 bases between them. In DNA, the CDR3 is TGTGCCAGCGGACCTTCCTCCATAGGGTTTCAGCCCCAGCATTTT. This codes for CASGPSSIGFQPQHF.

The rearrangement links TRBV4-2 to TRBJ1-6, with TRBD1 matching over 11 bases. The CDR3 covers 15 residues. With 5 bases clipped from V and 8 bases from J, the junction kept 5 bases outside the gene matches. Germline CDR1 reads LGHNA; CDR2 reads YNFKEQ. CDR3 region: CASSIGQGADSPLHF. The CDR3 nucleotides are TGTGCCAGCAGCATCGGACAGGGGGCGGATTCACCCCTCCACTTT.

This clonotype was seen repeatedly, ten times or more. The chain combines TRBV6-5 with TRBJ2-7; D gene ambiguous. Germline loops: CDR1 MNHEY, CDR2 SVGAGI. V lost 5 bases and J lost 6, with 8 bases in between. CDR3 size: 11 residues. The DNA for the CDR3 is TGTGCCAGCAGTATATGGTTCGAGCAGTACGTC. This sequence encodes CASSIWFEQYV.

This sequence joins TRBV11-2 and TRBJ1-5; perhaps TRBD1 as D (6 bases). The CDR3 contains 15 residues. Per the germline V gene, CDR1 is SGHAT and CDR2 is FQNNGV. V dropped 1 base and J dropped 3 bases, with 10 bases sitting between them. This chain's CDR3 is CASSLGTALNQPQHF. In DNA, the CDR3 is TGTGCCAGCAGCTTAGGGACAGCCCTCAATCAGCCCCAGCATTTT.

V and J are TRBV7-6 and TRBJ2-7; D is possibly TRBD1 (5 bases). Germline values: CDR1 SGHVS, CDR2 FNYEAQ. V lost 6 bases and J lost 3, with 15 bases in between. This CDR3 is built from 14 residues. The CDR3 here is CASSWGGPNYEQYV. DNA of the CDR3: TGTGCCAGCAGTTGGGGCGGCCCTAACTACGAGCAGTACGTC.

This chain joins TRBV5-1 and TRBJ2-5; 10 bases match TRBD2. Germline V CDR1 and CDR2: SGHRS, YFSETQ. CDR3 length equals 15 residues. The junction had 8 bases not matched to a gene; V was cut back by 4 bases and J by 5 bases. The CDR3 protein is CASSPSGGNGETQYF. CDR3 nucleotide sequence: TGCGCCAGCAGCCCTAGCGGGGGCAACGGGGAGACCCAGTACTTC.